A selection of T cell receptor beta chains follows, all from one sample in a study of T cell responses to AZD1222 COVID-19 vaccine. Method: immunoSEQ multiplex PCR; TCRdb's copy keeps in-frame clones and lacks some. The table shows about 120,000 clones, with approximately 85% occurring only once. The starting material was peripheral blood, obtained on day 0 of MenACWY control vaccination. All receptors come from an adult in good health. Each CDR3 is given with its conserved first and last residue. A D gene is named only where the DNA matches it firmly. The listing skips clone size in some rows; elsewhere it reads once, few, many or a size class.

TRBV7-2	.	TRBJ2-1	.	TGTGCCAGCAGCCCACAGACCCACAATGAGCAGTTCTTC	CASSPQTHNEQFF
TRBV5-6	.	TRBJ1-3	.	TGTGCCAGCAGCTTAGGGACGACTGGAAACACCATATATTTT	CASSLGTTGNTIYF
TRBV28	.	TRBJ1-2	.	TGTGCCAGCAGTGGGCTCATCGCTGGCTACACCTTC	CASSGLIAGYTF
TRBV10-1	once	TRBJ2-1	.	TGCGCCAGCAGTGAGGGGCAGCCCTACAATGAGCAGTTCTTC	CASSEGQPYNEQFF
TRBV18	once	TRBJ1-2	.	TGTGCCAGCTCACCAGACGTGACACCTAACTATGGCTACACCTTC	CASSPDVTPNYGYTF
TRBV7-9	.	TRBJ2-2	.	TGTGCCAGCAGCCCGCGAATCCGGGTCCTTAACACCGGGGAGCTGTTTTTT	CASSPRIRVLNTGELFF
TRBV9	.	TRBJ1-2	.	TGTGCCAGCAGCCCGGACAGTTTAAACTACGGCTACACCTTC	CASSPDSLNYGYTF
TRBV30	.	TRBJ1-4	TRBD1	TGTGCCTCAAAACTGGACAGGGGAGAAGAAAAACTGTTTTTT	CASKLDRGEEKLFF
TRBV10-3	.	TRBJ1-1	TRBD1	TGTGCCATCAGTGAGTCAGACAGGGGGCGAACTGAAGCTTTCTTT	CAISESDRGRTEAFF
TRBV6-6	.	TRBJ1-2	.	TGTGCCAGCAGTTACCAGCCGGGAGCCTTGGGTGGCTACACCTTC	CASSYQPGALGGYTF
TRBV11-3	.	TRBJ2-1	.	TGTGCCAGCAGCTTAGAGTCCGGGACAGAGCAGTTCTTC	CASSLESGTEQFF
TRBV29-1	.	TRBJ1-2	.	TGCAGCGTTGAAGGGGTCGGCACCATCGGTAATGGCTACACCTTC	CSVEGVGTIGNGYTF
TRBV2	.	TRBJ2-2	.	TGTGCCAGCAGTACGGACCGCGCGAACACCGGGGAGCTGTTTTTT	CASSTDRANTGELFF
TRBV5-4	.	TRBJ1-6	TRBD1	TGTGCCAGCAGCCCGGGACAGGGGGCGATGAATTCACCCCTCCACTTT	CASSPGQGAMNSPLHF
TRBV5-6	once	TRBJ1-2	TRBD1	TGTGCCAGCAGAAAAGCCGGGACAGGGGGCGGTGGCTACACCTTC	CASRKAGTGGGGYTF
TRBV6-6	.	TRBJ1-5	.	TGTGCCAGCTCCTTAGGGGGGACCGGCAATCAGCCCCAGCATTTT	CASSLGGTGNQPQHF
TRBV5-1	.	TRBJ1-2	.	TGCGCCAGCAGCCCTACCGGACTGTCAGGCTACTATGGCTACACCTTC	CASSPTGLSGYYGYTF
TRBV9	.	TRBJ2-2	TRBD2	TGTGCCAGCAGCCCCGTAGCGGGGGCATACACCGGGGAGCTGTTTTTT	CASSPVAGAYTGELFF
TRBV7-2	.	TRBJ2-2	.	TGTGCCAGCAGCTTAGGGCAGCAGACCGGGGAGCTGTTTTTT	CASSLGQQTGELFF
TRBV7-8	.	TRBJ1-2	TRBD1	TGTGCCAGCAGCATCAGACAGGGGGCACAGTACTATGGCTACACCTTC	CASSIRQGAQYYGYTF
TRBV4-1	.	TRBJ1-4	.	TGCGCCAGCAGCCAAGAGCGATCTCAGGGCCTTAATGAAAAACTGTTTTTT	CASSQERSQGLNEKLFF
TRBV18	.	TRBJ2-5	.	TGTGCCAGCTCACCACAATCCCTGGAGAAAGAGACCCAGTACTTC	CASSPQSLEKETQYF
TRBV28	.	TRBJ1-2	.	TGTGCCAGCAGTTCCGTTAATGGCTATGGCTACACCTTC	CASSSVNGYGYTF
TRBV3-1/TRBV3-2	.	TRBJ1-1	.	TGTGCCAGCAGCCAAGGGACAGTAGCGAACACTGAAGCTTTCTTT	CASSQGTVANTEAFF
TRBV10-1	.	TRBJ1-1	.	TGCGCCAGCAGTGAGCCAGGGAGGAACACTGAAGCTTTCTTT	CASSEPGRNTEAFF
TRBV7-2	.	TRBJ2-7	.	TGTGCCAGCAGCTTTGTGGCGGGGCAAGGCGAGCAGTACTTC	CASSFVAGQGEQYF
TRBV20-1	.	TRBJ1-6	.	TGCAGTGCTAGTTTGGCAGGGGAGGGGTACTCCTATAATTCACCCCTCCACTTT	CSASLAGEGYSYNSPLHF
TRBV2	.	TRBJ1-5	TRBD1	TGTGCCAGCAGTGGCGGGACAGGGGGCCCCGAGCATTTT	CASSGGTGGPEHF
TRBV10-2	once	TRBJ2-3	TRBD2	TGCGCCAGCAGTGAGTCTAGCGGGGGAGTGGATACGCAGTATTTT	CASSESSGGVDTQYF
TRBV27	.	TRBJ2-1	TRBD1	TGTGCCAGCAGTTCGACAGGGTGGGGGAATGAGCAGTTCTTC	CASSSTGWGNEQFF
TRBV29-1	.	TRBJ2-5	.	TGCAGCGTTGAGGCAAACCAAGAGACCCAGTACTTC	CSVEANQETQYF
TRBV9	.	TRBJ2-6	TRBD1	TGTGCCAGCAGCGTTAGACCACAGGGGGCTGGGGCCAACGTCCTGACTTTC	CASSVRPQGAGANVLTF
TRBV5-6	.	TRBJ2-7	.	TGTGCCAGCAGCTTACGGGGGACCTACGAGCAGTACTTC	CASSLRGTYEQYF
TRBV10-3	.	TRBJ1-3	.	TGTGCCATCACCCCCGAAACACTGGGGGGAAACACCATATATTTT	CAITPETLGGNTIYF
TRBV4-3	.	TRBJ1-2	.	TGCGCCAGCAGCCAAGTTCAGGGCAACTATGGCTACACCTTC	CASSQVQGNYGYTF
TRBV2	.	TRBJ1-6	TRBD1	TGTGCCAGCAGTGACCAGACAGGGGGCTATTCACCCCTCCACTTT	CASSDQTGGYSPLHF
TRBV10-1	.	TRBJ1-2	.	TGCGCCAGCAGACCCGGGTACACCTTC	CASRPGYTF
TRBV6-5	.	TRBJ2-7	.	TGTGCCAGCAGTTACTCGACAGGCCGTAAGCAGTACTTC	CASSYSTGRKQYF
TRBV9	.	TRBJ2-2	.	TGTGCCAGCAGCCAGCCCGGGACACCCAACACCGGGGAGCTGTTTTTT	CASSQPGTPNTGELFF
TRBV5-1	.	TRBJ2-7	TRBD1	TGCGCCAGCGGCAATGGACCCACAGGGGACGAGCAGTACTTC	CASGNGPTGDEQYF
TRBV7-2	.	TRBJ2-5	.	TGTGCCAGCAGCTTAGCGACAGGCCAAGAGACCCAGTACTTC	CASSLATGQETQYF
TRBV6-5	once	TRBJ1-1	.	TGTGCCAGCAACCGAGGAGGGGCGAACACTGAAGCTTTCTTT	CASNRGGANTEAFF
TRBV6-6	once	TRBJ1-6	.	TGTGCCAGCAGCTCCCGGGACCGTCCGGTAAACCCCGATAATTCACCCCTCCACTTT	CASSSRDRPVNPDNSPLHF
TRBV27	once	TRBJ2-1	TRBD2	TGTGCCAGCAGTCCTGTAGCGGGGGGGAGGAACAATGAGCAGTTCTTC	CASSPVAGGRNNEQFF
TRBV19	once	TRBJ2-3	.	TGTGCCAGTAGTATGAACTTCTTCGCTGGCACAGATACGCAGTATTTT	CASSMNFFAGTDTQYF
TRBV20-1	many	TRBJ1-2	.	TGCAGTGCTAGAGATTTAGATGGCTACACCTTC	CSARDLDGYTF
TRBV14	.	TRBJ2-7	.	TGTGCCAGCAGCCCTACGAGCTCCTACGAGCAGTACTTC	CASSPTSSYEQYF
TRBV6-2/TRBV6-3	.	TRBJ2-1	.	TGTGCCAGCAGTTACTATGAGGGGGGGGATGAGCAGTTCTTC	CASSYYEGGDEQFF
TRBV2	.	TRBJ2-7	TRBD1	TGTGCCAGCAGTGTCCGGACAGGGGCCTACGAGCAGTACTTC	CASSVRTGAYEQYF
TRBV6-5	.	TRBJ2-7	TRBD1	TGTGCCAGCAGCGCCCCGGGACAGGGAAAAGGGGAGCAGTACTTC	CASSAPGQGKGEQYF
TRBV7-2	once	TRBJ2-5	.	TGTGCCAGCAGCTTAGGTGTGGGGGAGACCCAGTACTTC	CASSLGVGETQYF
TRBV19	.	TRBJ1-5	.	TGTGCCAGTAGTAGAAGGAACAGGGATGGGCAGCCCCAGCATTTT	CASSRRNRDGQPQHF
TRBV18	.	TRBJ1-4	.	TGTGCCAGCTCACCGCAGGGCGGGGATGAAAAACTGTTTTTT	CASSPQGGDEKLFF
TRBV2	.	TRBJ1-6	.	TGTGCCAGCAACCGGGACGTTGGGGATTCACCCCTCCACTTT	CASNRDVGDSPLHF
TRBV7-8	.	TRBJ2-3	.	TGTGCCAGCAGTCCCCCCGTGGAGGATACGCAGTATTTT	CASSPPVEDTQYF
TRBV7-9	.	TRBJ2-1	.	TGTGCCAGCAGCCAATTTAGCGGAGCCAGCGATGAGCAGTTCTTC	CASSQFSGASDEQFF
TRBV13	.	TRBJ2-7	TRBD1	TGTGCCACCAACGCCAGACAGGGGAATTATCTTACCTACGAGCAGTACTTC	CATNARQGNYLTYEQYF
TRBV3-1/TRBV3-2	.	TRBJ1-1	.	TGTGCCAGCACCTCCGCGGGGACTGAAGCTTTCTTT	CASTSAGTEAFF
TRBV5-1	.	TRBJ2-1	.	TGCGCCAGCAGCGGAGGGGGCAGAAATGAGCAGTTCTTC	CASSGGGRNEQFF